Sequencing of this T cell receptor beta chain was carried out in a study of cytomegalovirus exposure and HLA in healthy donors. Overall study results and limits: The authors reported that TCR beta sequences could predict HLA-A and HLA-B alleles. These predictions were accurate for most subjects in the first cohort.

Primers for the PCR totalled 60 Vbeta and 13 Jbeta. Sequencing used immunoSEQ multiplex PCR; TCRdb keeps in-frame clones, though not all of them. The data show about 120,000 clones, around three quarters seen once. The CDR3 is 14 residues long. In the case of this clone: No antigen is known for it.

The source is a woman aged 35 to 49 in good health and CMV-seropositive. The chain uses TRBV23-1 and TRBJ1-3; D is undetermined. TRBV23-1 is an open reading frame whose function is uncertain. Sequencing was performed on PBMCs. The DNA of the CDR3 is TGCGCGAGCGGCGGAAAAACCTCTGGAAACACCATATATTTT. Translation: CASGGKTSGNTIYF.